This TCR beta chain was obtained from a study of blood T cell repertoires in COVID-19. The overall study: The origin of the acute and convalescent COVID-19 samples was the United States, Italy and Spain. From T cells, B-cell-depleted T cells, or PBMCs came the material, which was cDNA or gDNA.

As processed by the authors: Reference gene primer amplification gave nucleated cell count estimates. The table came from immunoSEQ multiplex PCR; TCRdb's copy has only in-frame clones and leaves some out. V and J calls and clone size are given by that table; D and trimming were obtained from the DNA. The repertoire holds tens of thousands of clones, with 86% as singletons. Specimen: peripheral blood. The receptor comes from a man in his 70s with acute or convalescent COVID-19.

In DNA, the CDR3 is TGTGCCAGCAGTTGGGACAGTGGCATTCAGTACTTC. It is translated as CASSWDSGIQYF. This sequence joins TRBV12-3 or TRBV12-4 and TRBJ2-4; 7 bases line up with TRBD1. With V trimmed by 4 bases and J by 9 bases, 3 bases remained unmatched. The CDR3 contains 12 residues.